The rows below give T cell receptor beta chains drawn from one sample of a study of blood T cell repertoires in COVID-19. This table comes from immunoSEQ multiplex PCR, and its TCRdb copy is limited to in-frame clones, with some not included. The sample has around 140,000 clones; more than 70% are singletons. Sequences were obtained from peripheral blood. These receptors all stem from a human donor in a cohort sampled during active COVID-19. The CDR3 runs from the conserved cysteine through the conserved F or W. A D gene is named only where the DNA matches it firmly. Size is stated for part of the rows, as once, few or many counts, or as a class when the clone is expanded.

d_gene: NA
v_gene: TRBV2
abundance: NA
j_gene: TRBJ1-1
CDR3aa: CASSVLSRGITEAFF
CDR3nt: TGTGCCAGCAGTGTTCTATCCCGTGGTATTACTGAAGCTTTCTTT

d_gene: TRBD1
v_gene: TRBV7-9
abundance: few
j_gene: TRBJ1-5
CDR3aa: CASSLNTGTGGFSNQPQHF
CDR3nt: TGTGCCAGCAGCTTAAATACCGGGACAGGGGGTTTTAGCAATCAGCCCCAGCATTTT

d_gene: NA
v_gene: TRBV6-2/TRBV6-3
abundance: NA
j_gene: TRBJ2-3
CDR3aa: CASSYSNDRYTDTQYF
CDR3nt: TGTGCCAGCAGTTACTCGAACGACAGGTACACAGATACGCAGTATTTT

d_gene: TRBD2
v_gene: TRBV3-1/TRBV3-2
abundance: NA
j_gene: TRBJ2-3
CDR3aa: CASSRYSTSGETQYF
CDR3nt: TGTGCCAGCAGCCGATATTCGACTAGCGGGGAAACGCAGTATTTT

d_gene: TRBD1
v_gene: TRBV6-1
abundance: few
j_gene: TRBJ1-4
CDR3aa: CASSDDRGYEKLFF
CDR3nt: TGTGCCAGCAGTGATGACAGGGGATATGAAAAACTGTTTTTT

d_gene: NA
v_gene: TRBV4-2
abundance: NA
j_gene: TRBJ2-2
CDR3aa: CASSQERQNTGELFF
CDR3nt: TGTGCCAGCAGCCAAGAGCGCCAGAACACCGGGGAGCTGTTTTTT

d_gene: TRBD1
v_gene: TRBV15
abundance: NA
j_gene: TRBJ1-2
CDR3aa: CATSPRTGGDYGYTF
CDR3nt: TGTGCCACCAGCCCACGGACAGGGGGCGACTATGGCTACACCTTC

d_gene: NA
v_gene: TRBV13
abundance: NA
j_gene: TRBJ1-1
CDR3aa: CASSEWAGATRTEAFF
CDR3nt: TGTGCCAGCAGCGAATGGGCAGGGGCCACCAGGACTGAAGCTTTCTTT

d_gene: NA
v_gene: TRBV6-5
abundance: many
j_gene: TRBJ1-4
CDR3aa: CASSYRREPRSEKLFF
CDR3nt: TGTGCCAGCAGTTACCGTCGTGAGCCAAGAAGTGAAAAACTGTTTTTT

d_gene: NA
v_gene: TRBV7-2
abundance: NA
j_gene: TRBJ2-2
CDR3aa: CASRLDKNTGELFF
CDR3nt: TGTGCCAGCAGACTGGACAAAAACACCGGGGAGCTGTTTTTT

d_gene: TRBD1
v_gene: TRBV6-4
abundance: NA
j_gene: TRBJ2-4
CDR3aa: CASSDSDRGHGNIQYF
CDR3nt: TGTGCCAGCAGTGACTCGGACAGGGGGCATGGTAACATTCAGTACTTC

d_gene: TRBD1
v_gene: TRBV7-9
abundance: NA
j_gene: TRBJ1-2
CDR3aa: CASSPSGTGGATQF
CDR3nt: TGTGCCAGCAGCCCTTCCGGGACAGGGGGCGCAACCCAGTTC

d_gene: TRBD1
v_gene: TRBV6-5
abundance: NA
j_gene: TRBJ1-5
CDR3aa: CASNRDRVSQPQHF
CDR3nt: TGTGCCAGCAACCGGGACAGGGTTTCCCAGCCCCAGCATTTT

d_gene: TRBD1
v_gene: TRBV9
abundance: once
j_gene: TRBJ2-1
CDR3aa: CASSARDRGLWEQFF
CDR3nt: TGTGCCAGCAGCGCCCGGGACAGGGGGCTATGGGAGCAGTTCTTC

d_gene: NA
v_gene: TRBV15
abundance: NA
j_gene: TRBJ2-5
CDR3aa: CATSTGLSQETQYF
CDR3nt: TGTGCCACCAGCACCGGACTATCCCAAGAGACCCAGTACTTC

d_gene: TRBD1
v_gene: TRBV30
abundance: NA
j_gene: TRBJ2-7
CDR3aa: CAWSSFTGAEQYF
CDR3nt: TGTGCCTGGAGTTCCTTTACAGGGGCCGAGCAGTACTTC

d_gene: TRBD1
v_gene: TRBV5-5
abundance: NA
j_gene: TRBJ1-1
CDR3aa: CASSGKQGQNTEAFF
CDR3nt: TGTGCCAGCAGTGGTAAACAGGGGCAGAACACTGAAGCTTTCTTT

d_gene: TRBD1
v_gene: TRBV2
abundance: NA
j_gene: TRBJ1-2
CDR3aa: CASQVSGQANYGYTF
CDR3nt: TGTGCCAGCCAAGTGTCGGGACAGGCTAACTATGGCTACACCTTC

d_gene: NA
v_gene: TRBV10-3
abundance: few
j_gene: TRBJ1-5
CDR3aa: CAISESSGGQPQHF
CDR3nt: TGTGCCATCAGTGAGTCGAGTGGAGGTCAGCCCCAGCATTTT

d_gene: NA
v_gene: TRBV29-1
abundance: NA
j_gene: TRBJ1-6
CDR3aa: CRPAGGRNSPLHF
CDR3nt: TGCAGGCCGGCGGGGGGTAGGAATTCACCCCTCCACTTT

d_gene: TRBD1
v_gene: TRBV6-2/TRBV6-3
abundance: NA
j_gene: TRBJ1-5
CDR3aa: CASSPSTGEVVQPQHF
CDR3nt: TGTGCCAGCAGCCCTTCGACAGGGGAGGTGGTTCAGCCCCAGCATTTT

d_gene: NA
v_gene: TRBV9
abundance: NA
j_gene: TRBJ2-7
CDR3aa: CASSARGGANYEQYF
CDR3nt: TGTGCCAGCAGCGCCCGAGGGGGGGCTAACTACGAGCAGTACTTC

d_gene: TRBD1
v_gene: TRBV6-5
abundance: NA
j_gene: TRBJ1-1
CDR3aa: CASRGQGLNTEAFF
CDR3nt: TGTGCCAGCAGGGGACAGGGGTTGAACACTGAAGCTTTCTTT

d_gene: TRBD2
v_gene: TRBV4-3
abundance: NA
j_gene: TRBJ2-1
CDR3aa: CASSHSTSGGAPSSYNEQFF
CDR3nt: TGCGCCAGCAGCCACTCAACTAGCGGGGGGGCCCCAAGCTCCTACAATGAGCAGTTCTTC

d_gene: NA
v_gene: TRBV5-1
abundance: once
j_gene: TRBJ1-1
CDR3aa: CASSRGAGETEAFF
CDR3nt: TGCGCCAGCAGCCGGGGGGCAGGGGAGACTGAAGCTTTCTTT

d_gene: NA
v_gene: TRBV19
abundance: NA
j_gene: TRBJ2-1
CDR3aa: CATTSGEGPHNEQFF
CDR3nt: TGTGCCACAACCTCAGGGGAGGGTCCCCACAATGAGCAGTTCTTC

d_gene: NA
v_gene: TRBV6-2/TRBV6-3
abundance: NA
j_gene: TRBJ2-5
CDR3aa: CASSYSTALQETQYF
CDR3nt: TGTGCCAGCAGTTACTCGACAGCACTCCAAGAGACCCAGTACTTC

d_gene: NA
v_gene: TRBV5-5
abundance: NA
j_gene: TRBJ1-1
CDR3aa: CASSFRNTEAFF
CDR3nt: TGTGCCAGCAGCTTCAGGAACACTGAAGCTTTCTTT

d_gene: TRBD2
v_gene: TRBV27
abundance: NA
j_gene: TRBJ2-7
CDR3aa: CASSLVGGAYEQYF
CDR3nt: TGTGCCAGCAGTTTAGTGGGGGGGGCCTACGAGCAGTACTTC

d_gene: TRBD2
v_gene: TRBV6-2/TRBV6-3
abundance: NA
j_gene: TRBJ2-3
CDR3aa: CASSLAGAGSDTQYF
CDR3nt: TGTGCCAGCAGTTTAGCGGGGGCCGGATCAGATACGCAGTATTTT

d_gene: NA
v_gene: TRBV4-3
abundance: NA
j_gene: TRBJ2-2
CDR3aa: CASSQEGLNTGELFF
CDR3nt: TGCGCCAGCAGCCAAGAGGGACTTAACACCGGGGAGCTGTTTTTT

d_gene: NA
v_gene: TRBV27
abundance: NA
j_gene: TRBJ2-2
CDR3aa: CASSLPDRTGELFF
CDR3nt: TGTGCCAGCAGTTTACCTGACAGGACCGGGGAGCTGTTTTTT

d_gene: NA
v_gene: TRBV6-6
abundance: NA
j_gene: TRBJ1-4
CDR3aa: CASSPGHVATNEKLFF
CDR3nt: TGTGCCAGCAGCCCGGGACACGTTGCAACTAATGAAAAACTGTTTTTT

d_gene: NA
v_gene: TRBV7-9
abundance: NA
j_gene: TRBJ2-5
CDR3aa: CASSLLDSADGTQYF
CDR3nt: TGTGCCAGCAGCTTATTGGACAGTGCTGATGGGACCCAGTACTTC

d_gene: NA
v_gene: TRBV7-2
abundance: NA
j_gene: TRBJ1-4
CDR3aa: CASSFGQGSEKLFF
CDR3nt: TGTGCCAGCAGCTTCGGGCAGGGGAGTGAAAAACTGTTTTTT

d_gene: TRBD2
v_gene: TRBV13
abundance: NA
j_gene: TRBJ2-5
CDR3aa: CASSYRGGRLAQYF
CDR3nt: TGTGCCAGCAGTTACCGGGGGGGTCGCTTGGCCCAGTACTTC

d_gene: TRBD1
v_gene: TRBV7-8
abundance: NA
j_gene: TRBJ1-4
CDR3aa: CASSLARTGYEKLFF
CDR3nt: TGTGCCAGCAGCTTAGCCAGGACAGGGTATGAAAAACTGTTTTTT

d_gene: TRBD1
v_gene: TRBV28
abundance: NA
j_gene: TRBJ1-1
CDR3aa: CASSSDRGNTEAFF
CDR3nt: TGTGCCAGCAGTTCTGACAGGGGGAACACTGAAGCTTTCTTT

d_gene: TRBD1
v_gene: TRBV6-5
abundance: NA
j_gene: TRBJ2-1
CDR3aa: CASSYWGQGHEQFF
CDR3nt: TGTGCCAGCAGTTACTGGGGACAGGGCCATGAGCAGTTCTTC

d_gene: NA
v_gene: TRBV6-5
abundance: NA
j_gene: TRBJ2-6
CDR3aa: CASAVLASGANVLTF
CDR3nt: TGTGCCAGCGCTGTACTTGCCTCTGGGGCCAACGTCCTGACTTTC

d_gene: NA
v_gene: TRBV19
abundance: NA
j_gene: TRBJ1-5
CDR3aa: CASTPGGGMGNQPQHF
CDR3nt: TGTGCCAGTACCCCCGGCGGGGGGATGGGCAATCAGCCCCAGCATTTT

d_gene: NA
v_gene: TRBV7-2
abundance: NA
j_gene: TRBJ1-1
CDR3aa: CASSLLRGSEAFF
CDR3nt: TGTGCCAGCAGCTTGCTAAGGGGGTCTGAAGCTTTCTTT